Shown below are 9 T cell receptor beta chains from a single sample sequenced in a study of response to subunit inactivated influenza vaccine. TCRdb recomputed calls from the RT-PCR reads with MiXCR, one row per CDR3 protein. The table shows hundreds of thousands of distinct CDR3 sequences, with under 9% occurring only once. Sequencing was performed on PBMCs from blood, taken 23 to 25 months after vaccination. Receptor source: a man aged 50 to 69 who received an inactivated influenza vaccine.

This clonotype was detected only a few times. This sequence joins TRBV18 and TRBJ2-3; D uncertain. This CDR3 is 15 amino acids long. Germline loops: CDR1 KGHSH, CDR2 LQKENI. V dropped 4 bases and J dropped 0 bases, with 11 bases sitting between them. In DNA form, the CDR3 reads TGTGCCAGCTCACAAGACAAAACTAGCACAGATACGCAGTATTTT. As protein: CASSQDKTSTDTQYF.

This clonotype was found a few times. The genes are TRBV5-1 and TRBJ2-5, with 8 bases fitting TRBD2. The CDR3 totals 14 residues. Germline CDR1 reads SGHRS; CDR2 reads YFSETQ. V lost 5 bases, J lost 3 bases, and 6 bases stayed unmatched. For the CDR3, the DNA is TGCGCCAGCAGTCCCGGGGGGGTAGAAGAGACCCAGTACTTC. This sequence encodes CASSPGGVEETQYF.

This chain joins TRBV28 and TRBJ2-7, with D hard to call. V lost 2 bases and J 0 bases, leaving 8 bases between the germline ends. This CDR3 spans 14 amino acids. CDR1 and CDR2 from the germline V gene are MDHEN and SYDVKM. CDR3 protein: CASSLTVRSYEQYF. In nucleotides, the CDR3 is TGTGCCAGCAGTTTAACAGTCCGCTCCTACGAGCAGTACTTC. Variable domain in full (rest from reference TRBV28 and TRBJ2-7): DVKVTQSSRYLVKRTGEKVFLECVQDMDHENMFWYRQDPGLGLRLIYFSYDVKMKEKGDIPEGYSVSREKKERFSLILESASTNQTSMYLCASSLTVRSYEQYFGPGTRLTVT.

V is TRBV6-5 and J is TRBJ2-7; D remains unclear. Germline CDR1 reads MNHEY; CDR2 reads SVGAGI. CDR3 length: 14 residues. Trimming cost V 6 bases and J 3 bases, with 15 bases left between them. The CDR3 coding sequence is TGTGCCAGCAGCTACGGCGTCGGAGACTACGAGCAGTACTTC. Amino acids: CASSYGVGDYEQYF.

This clonotype was counted between two and nine times. The chain recombines TRBV7-6 with TRBJ2-1; TRBD1 agrees at 7 bases. Germline-derived CDR1 and CDR2 are SGHVS and FNYEAQ. The J segment lost 3 bases and the V segment lost 5 bases, leaving 13 bases of the junction unmatched. The length of the CDR3 is 17 residues. CDR3 sequence: CASSLPTGEKSYNEQFF. DNA of the CDR3: TGTGCCAGCAGCCTCCCTACAGGGGAAAAGAGCTACAATGAGCAGTTCTTC.

This clonotype occurred a few times. J is TRBJ2-5 and V is TRBV9, with TRBD1 identical over 11 bases. Germline loops: CDR1 SGDLS, CDR2 YYNGEE. Unmatched junction bases numbered 3, after V lost 3 bases and J lost 2 bases. This CDR3 is built from 15 residues. This CDR3 reads CASSDRDRGQETQYF. The CDR3 nucleotides are TGTGCCAGCAGCGATCGGGACAGGGGGCAAGAGACCCAGTACTTC.

CDR3 amino acids: CSAPSGSANTQYF. In nucleotides, the CDR3 is TGCAGTGCTCCAAGCGGGAGCGCGAATACGCAGTATTTT. The chain couples TRBV20-1 to TRBJ2-3; 8 nucleotides align to TRBD2. The V segment lost 5 bases and the J segment 7 bases; nucleotides outside the gene matches: 8. Germline assignment: CDR1 DFQATT and CDR2 SNEGSKA (reference sequence). CDR3 length: 13 residues.

This clonotype occurred once. CDR3 in DNA: TGTGCCAGCAGAGTGACGGGGTGGTCACCCCTCCACTTT. Residues: CASRVTGWSPLHF. The rearrangement joins TRBV5-8 to TRBJ1-6; D uncertain. Germline-derived CDR1 and CDR2 are SGHTS and YDEGEE. V lost 5 bases, J lost 10 bases, and 13 bases lay in between. CDR3 length equals 13 residues.

This clonotype appeared many times. V and J are TRBV6-5 and TRBJ2-1; D perhaps matches TRBD2 (5 bases). Germline values: CDR1 MNHEY, CDR2 SVGAGI. The CDR3 length is 14 residues. Trimming pared 0 bases from V and 9 bases from J, leaving 12 bases between. The CDR3 region has the DNA TGTGCCAGCAGTTACTCGCCGGGGATTGCTGAGCAGTTCTTC. Protein sequence: CASSYSPGIAEQFF.